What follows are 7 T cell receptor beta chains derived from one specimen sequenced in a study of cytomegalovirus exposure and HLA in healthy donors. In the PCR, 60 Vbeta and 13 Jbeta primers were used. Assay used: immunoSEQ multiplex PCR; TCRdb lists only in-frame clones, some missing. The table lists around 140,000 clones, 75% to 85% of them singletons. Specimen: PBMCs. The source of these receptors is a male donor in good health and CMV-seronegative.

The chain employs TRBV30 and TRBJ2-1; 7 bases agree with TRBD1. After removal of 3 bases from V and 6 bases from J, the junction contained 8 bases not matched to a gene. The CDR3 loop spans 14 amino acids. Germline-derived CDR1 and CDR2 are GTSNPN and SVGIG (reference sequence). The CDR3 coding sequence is TGTGCCTGGAGAAGAGGGGGCATGGGCAATGAGCAGTTCTTC. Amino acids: CAWRRGGMGNEQFF.

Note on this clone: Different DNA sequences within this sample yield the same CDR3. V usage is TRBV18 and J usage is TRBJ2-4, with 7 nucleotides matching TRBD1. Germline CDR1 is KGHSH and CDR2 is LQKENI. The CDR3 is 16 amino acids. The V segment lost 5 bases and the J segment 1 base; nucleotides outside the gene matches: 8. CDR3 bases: TGTGCCAGCTCAGTACAGGGGTCATATGCCAAAAACATTCAGTACTTC. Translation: CASSVQGSYAKNIQYF.

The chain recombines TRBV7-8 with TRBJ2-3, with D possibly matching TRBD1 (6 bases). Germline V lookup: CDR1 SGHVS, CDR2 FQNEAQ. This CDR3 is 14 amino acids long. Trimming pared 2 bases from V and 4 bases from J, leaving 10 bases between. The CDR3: CASSLSGVPDTQYF. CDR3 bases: TGTGCCAGCAGCTTATCAGGGGTCCCAGATACGCAGTATTTT.

CDR3 loop: CASSFPTGLNTEAFF. In DNA form, the CDR3 reads TGTGCCAGCAGCTTCCCTACAGGGCTAAACACTGAAGCTTTCTTT. The chain employs TRBV11-2 and TRBJ1-1, with TRBD1 as a possible D gene (6 bases). Trimming stripped 3 bases from V and 2 bases from J, with 13 bases between. The CDR3 covers 15 residues. The germline V gene encodes CDR1 SGHAT and CDR2 FQNNGV. Drawing the rest from reference TRBV11-2 and TRBJ1-1, the complete variable domain is EAGVAQSPRYKIIEKRQSVAFWCNPISGHATLYWYQQILGQGPKLLIQFQNNGVVDDSQLPKDRFSAERLKGVDSTLKIQPAKLEDSAVYLCASSFPTGLNTEAFFGQGTRLTVV.

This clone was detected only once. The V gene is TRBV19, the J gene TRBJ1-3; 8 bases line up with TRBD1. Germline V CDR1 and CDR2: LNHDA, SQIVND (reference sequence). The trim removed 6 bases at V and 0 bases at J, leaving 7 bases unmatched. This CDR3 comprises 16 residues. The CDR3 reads CASSPPGQASGNTIYF. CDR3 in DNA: TGTGCCAGTAGCCCTCCGGGACAGGCCTCTGGAAACACCATATATTTT. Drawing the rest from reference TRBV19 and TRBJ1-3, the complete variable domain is DGGITQSPKYLFRKEGQNVTLSCEQNLNHDAMYWYRQDPGQGLRLIYYSQIVNDFQKGDIAEGYSVSREKKESFPLTVTSAQKNPTAFYLCASSPPGQASGNTIYFGEGSWLTVV.

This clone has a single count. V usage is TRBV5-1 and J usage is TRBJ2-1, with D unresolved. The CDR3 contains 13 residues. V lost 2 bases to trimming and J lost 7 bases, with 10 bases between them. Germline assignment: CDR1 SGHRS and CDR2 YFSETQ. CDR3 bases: TGCGCCAGCAGCTTCGGTGGTTTGAATGAGCAGTTCTTC. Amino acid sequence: CASSFGGLNEQFF. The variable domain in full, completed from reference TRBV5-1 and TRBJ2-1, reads KAGVTQTPRYLIKTRGQQVTLSCSPISGHRSVSWYQQTPGQGLQFLFEYFSETQRNKGNFPGRFSGRQFSNSRSEMNVSTLELGDSALYLCASSFGGLNEQFFGPGTRLTVL.

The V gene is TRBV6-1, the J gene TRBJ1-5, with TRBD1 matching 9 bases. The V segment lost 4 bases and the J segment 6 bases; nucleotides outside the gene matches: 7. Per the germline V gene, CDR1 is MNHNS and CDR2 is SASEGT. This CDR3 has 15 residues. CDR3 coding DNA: TGTGCCAGCAGTGTCACAGGGGGCGCGGGTCAGCCCCAGCATTTT. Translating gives CASSVTGGAGQPQHF.